Presented here are 4 T cell receptor beta chains from one specimen sequenced in a study of T cells in women clearing cervical HPV infection. Produced via immunoSEQ multiplex PCR; TCRdb's table is partial and in-frame only. The sample table includes approximately 41,000 clones. Input material: blood buffy coat. The receptors stem from a woman aged 18-69 years with a cervical HPV16 infection that either progressed to CIN3+ or cleared (not recorded which).

For this clone: From the germline J gene comes the end of the CDR3, since the read stops 3 residues before it. The rearrangement links TRBV11-2 to TRBJ2-3, with 10 positions matching TRBD1. The V gene's germline CDR1 is SGHAT and CDR2 FQNNGV. The CDR3 contains 15 residues. Trimming removed 6 bases from V and 1 base from J; junction bases left unmatched: 4. Incomplete CDR3 DNA: TGTGCCAGCAGAGACAGGGGGCGCGGCACAGATACG. It yields the protein CASRDRGRGTDT. The complete CDR3 sequence is CASRDRGRGTDTQYF.

As to this clone: Sequencing ends 3 residues short of the CDR3 end; the germline J gene provides the rest. The chain is built from TRBV20-1 and TRBJ2-1; 7 positions match TRBD2. V shed 1 base, J shed 1 base, and the junction held 1 base outside the gene matches. The germline V gene encodes CDR1 DFQATT and CDR2 SNEGSKA (reference sequence). The CDR3 is 14 amino acids. The sequenced CDR3 bases are TGCAGTGCTAGAGGGACTAGTTCCTACAATGAG. This encodes CSARGTSSYNE. The entire CDR3 reads CSARGTSSYNEQFF.

With regard to this clone: The read gets to within 3 residues of the CDR3 end, and the germline J gene fills in the rest. This chain joins TRBV19 and TRBJ2-5, with D unclear. Per the germline V gene, CDR1 is LNHDA and CDR2 is SQIVND (reference sequence). The CDR3 extends over 13 amino acids. Trimming removed 4 bases at V and 5 bases at J, with 11 bases between. The part of the CDR3 DNA that was read is TGTGCCAGTAGTAAGCTAGGTTCGGAGACC. Translation: CASSKLGSET. The full CDR3 protein reads CASSKLGSETQYF. Based on the CDR3 plus reference TRBV19 and TRBJ2-5, the full variable domain is DGGITQSPKYLFRKEGQNVTLSCEQNLNHDAMYWYRQDPGQGLRLIYYSQIVNDFQKGDIAEGYSVSREKKESFPLTVTSAQKNPTAFYLCASSKLGSETQYFGPGTRLLVL.

A word on this clone: The CDR3 extends 3 residues past the end of the read, so its final part is completed from the germline J gene. This chain joins TRBV20-1 and TRBJ1-1; D may be TRBD1 (6 bases). The germline V and J ends were trimmed by 6 bases and 3 bases, with 17 bases remaining between them. There are 14 residues in the CDR3. Germline CDR1 reads DFQATT; CDR2 reads SNEGSKA (reference sequence). CDR3 DNA (partial): TGCAGTGCAAAAGCTGACAGGAGGGACACTGAA. It specifies CSAKADRRDTE. The whole CDR3 protein reads CSAKADRRDTEAFF.